This TCR beta chain came from a study of blood T cell repertoires in COVID-19. Study details: Researchers got acute and convalescent COVID-19 samples from the United States, Italy and Spain. Nucleic acid was either cDNA or gDNA, and it came from T cells, B-cell-depleted T cells, or PBMCs.

How the authors handled the data: Quantification of nucleated cells was approximated via reference gene primer amplification. Method: immunoSEQ multiplex PCR; TCRdb's copy keeps in-frame clones and lacks some. D and trimming come from the DNA, and the V and J calls and clone size come from that table. The table shows under 60,000 clones, with about 83% occurring only once. This CDR3 region has 10 residues. Per the germline V gene, CDR1 is MDHEN and CDR2 is SYDVKM. The germline V and J ends were trimmed by 5 bases and 12 bases, with 11 bases remaining between them. Sequencing input: peripheral blood. The sequence was obtained from a human donor in a cohort sampled during active COVID-19. The rearrangement joins TRBV28 to TRBJ2-7; no definite D call. CDR3 sequence (DNA): TGTGCCAGCAGTAATCTTTGGCTGTACTTC. This encodes CASSNLWLYF.